Listed below are T cell receptor beta chains from one sample, sequenced in a study of blood T cells in healthy people across ages. MiXCR was run by TCRdb on the 5' RACE reads, yielding one entry per CDR3 protein. This repertoire shows roughly 2 million distinct CDR3 sequences, around 48% found once; its top ten account for around 2.1%. The specimen sequenced was blood. The origin of the receptors is a woman between 35 and 50 years old in good health. Each CDR3 is given with its conserved first and last residue. D genes are given only for firm matches. Only some rows state a clone size, as once, few, many or a class for expanded clones.

V gene,D gene,clone size,J gene,CDR3 protein,CDR3 DNA
TRBV28,.,.,TRBJ2-7,CASSSFSVGREQYF,TGTGCCAGCAGTTCCTTTTCGGTTGGGCGCGAGCAGTACTTC
TRBV10-2,TRBD2,.,TRBJ2-7,CASKAGGGSYEQYF,TGCGCCAGCAAAGCCGGGGGGGGCTCCTACGAGCAGTACTTC
TRBV7-2,.,.,TRBJ1-4,CASSLAQGLGEKLFF,TGTGCCAGCAGCTTGGCTCAGGGGCTGGGTGAAAAACTGTTTTTT
TRBV4-2,TRBD2,.,TRBJ2-2,CASSQDLLAGPAGTGELFF,TGTGCCAGCAGCCAAGATCTACTAGCGGGGCCCGCGGGAACCGGGGAGCTGTTTTTT
TRBV10-3,.,few,TRBJ2-3,CAISESEGGNTDTQYF,TGTGCCATCAGTGAGTCGGAGGGTGGGAACACAGATACGCAGTATTTT
TRBV5-1,.,.,TRBJ1-5,CASSPGQGRVNQPQHF,TGCGCCAGCAGCCCCGGACAAGGGAGGGTTAATCAGCCCCAGCATTTT
TRBV5-1,TRBD2,.,TRBJ2-1,CASSLSLAGRYNEQFF,TGCGCCAGCAGCTTGTCTCTAGCGGGGAGATACAATGAGCAGTTCTTC
TRBV4-3,.,.,TRBJ1-2,CASSHLGQSSGYTF,TGCGCCAGCAGCCACCTCGGACAGTCCAGCGGCTACACCTTC
TRBV4-3,TRBD1,.,TRBJ2-5,CASSPDRDWVEQYF,TGCGCCAGCAGCCCGGACAGGGATTGGGTTGAGCAGTACTTC
TRBV7-2,.,few,TRBJ2-5,CASSKTGAGPIPQETQYF,TGTGCCAGCAGCAAAACAGGCGCAGGGCCAATACCTCAAGAGACCCAGTACTTC
TRBV4-1,.,.,TRBJ2-3,CASSQDLGGPADTQYF,TGCGCCAGCAGCCAAGATCTGGGGGGGCCAGCAGATACGCAGTATTTT
TRBV7-8,TRBD1,.,TRBJ2-7,CASSPSDRLYEQYF,TGTGCCAGCAGCCCCTCGGACAGGCTATACGAGCAGTACTTC
TRBV20-1,.,.,TRBJ1-1,CSAIRDDGTEAFF,TGCAGTGCTATCAGGGATGACGGCACTGAAGCTTTCTTT
TRBV4-2,TRBD2,.,TRBJ2-7,CASSHATSASGGYEQYF,TGTGCCAGCAGCCACGCGACGTCGGCTAGCGGGGGATACGAGCAGTACTTC
TRBV5-1,TRBD2,.,TRBJ2-3,CASSTSEGDTQYF,TGCGCCAGCTCCACTAGCGAGGGAGATACGCAGTATTTT
TRBV7-2,.,few,TRBJ2-7,CASSLHPEGSEQYF,TGTGCCAGCAGCTTACACCCAGAGGGGTCCGAGCAGTACTTC
TRBV20-1,TRBD1,.,TRBJ2-3,CSASTGTGSSIDTQYF,TGCAGTGCTTCTACCGGGACAGGGTCAAGCATTGATACGCAGTATTTT